This TCR beta chain was obtained from a study of CD8+ T cells in alopecia areata. The CDR3 extends over 17 amino acids. CDR1 is SGHAT, CDR2 FQNNGV, per germline. V lost 6 bases, J lost 5 bases, and 12 bases stayed unmatched. Samples from alopecia areata patients were lesional scalp punch biopsies and peripheral blood. Findings of the study overall: Elevated clonality characterized lesional scalp relative to normal scalp, particularly in alopecia totalis/universalis. Sequencing of scalp samples also includes resident alphabeta T cells from normal skin.

TCR sequencing used cDNA made by reverse transcription of extracted RNA. Sequencing was performed with immunoSEQ multiplex PCR; in TCRdb, only in-frame clones are kept and a portion is missing. Altogether 25,000 to 40,000 clones are present, 65% to 80% being singletons, with the ten largest covering about 19%. Concerning this clone itself: Its target is unknown.

The TCR comes from a human donor with alopecia areata. Sequenced sample: NKG2D-low CD8+ T cells sorted from blood. The chain is built from TRBV11-2 and TRBJ2-1, with 11 bases matching TRBD2. The DNA for the CDR3 is TGTGCCAGCAGGGATCTAGCGGGGGGCACGAAGAACAATGAGCAGTTCTTC. Its translation is CASRDLAGGTKNNEQFF. The variable domain in full, with the rest retrieved from reference TRBV11-2 and TRBJ2-1, is EAGVAQSPRYKIIEKRQSVAFWCNPISGHATLYWYQQILGQGPKLLIQFQNNGVVDDSQLPKDRFSAERLKGVDSTLKIQPAKLEDSAVYLCASRDLAGGTKNNEQFFGPGTRLTVL.